Included here is one TCR beta chain sequence, with context. What antigen it recognizes has not been identified. No base qualities exist here, and no much larger clone lies one base off it. The data derive from a study of blood T cell repertoires in COVID-19 (dated by TCRdb to the early 2020s). Some background on the complete study: Samples from collaborators originated in the United States, Italy and Spain and spanned both the acute and convalescent phases of COVID-19. Where HLA class I and class II types were available, the types were taken from metadata supplied by the sample provider, not from assay-based typing. The sample metadata nearly always contained a de-identified subject ID, COVID-19 status, age in years and sex. The samples were drawn from the first 160 participants of the ongoing ImmuneRACE study and from 1,200 or so subjects provided by 6 global collaborators. The repertoires were released in a freely available public database meant as a resource for research on the immune response to SARS-CoV-2. The dataset comprised deeply sampled blood TCRbeta repertoires from subjects exposed to, actively infected with, or recovered from COVID-19. The prospective study material was composed of cDNA or gDNA derived from T cells, B-cell-depleted T cells, or PBMCs.

Points the paper makes about the study in general: The amount of clinical and demographic metadata varied by source and participant and was provided uncurated.

TCRbeta CDR3 regions were amplified from genomic DNA using the immunoSEQ Assay, a bias-controlled multiplex PCR. Under the source paper's analysis protocol: The number of nucleated cells in each sample was estimated from the amplification of reference gene primers within the assay. To quantify the absolute abundance of each unique TCRbeta CDR3 rearrangement, sequence reads were collapsed and filtered. For each sample, productive Simpson clonality was calculated as the square root of Simpson's diversity index over productive rearrangements. In TCRdb, the immuneACCESS table is reduced to in-frame sequences with V and J assigned. These tables do not hold every clone; where another copy was compared, an unresolved V gene accounts for under half, and the others remain unexplained. V, J and clone size are those of that table, while D and trimming were read from the DNA. Recorded for this sample are 250,000 to 300,000 clones; roughly 90% of them occurred a single time. Of the sample, around 13% falls within the top ten clones.

At one collaborating source in Seattle, patients were enrolled during active infection and were followed longitudinally through the course of disease. The collaborating institutions used their own protocols to collect whole blood in K2EDTA tubes. For TCRbeta analysis, collaborator samples were shipped as frozen whole blood, as isolated PBMCs, or as DNA extracted from either sample type. Via the germline V gene, CDR1 is KGHDR and CDR2 SFDVKD. Measured from the cysteine to the phenylalanine, the CDR3 is 16 residues long. The sequence is cut down to CDR3 DNA, 48 bases in frame from base 1. V lost 8 bases and J lost 7 bases, and the count of bases not matched to a germline gene is 15.

Material for sequencing was peripheral blood. The TCR was taken from a woman in her 70s with COVID-19, enrolled during active disease. The chain is encoded by TRBV24-1 joined to TRBJ2-1, and TRBD1 aligns with 8 junction nucleotides. This receptor carries the CDR3 CATTPGVGDRRNEQFF. The nucleotide sequence is given as TGTGCCACCACCCCGGGGGTTGGGGACAGGCGGAATGAGCAGTTCTTC.